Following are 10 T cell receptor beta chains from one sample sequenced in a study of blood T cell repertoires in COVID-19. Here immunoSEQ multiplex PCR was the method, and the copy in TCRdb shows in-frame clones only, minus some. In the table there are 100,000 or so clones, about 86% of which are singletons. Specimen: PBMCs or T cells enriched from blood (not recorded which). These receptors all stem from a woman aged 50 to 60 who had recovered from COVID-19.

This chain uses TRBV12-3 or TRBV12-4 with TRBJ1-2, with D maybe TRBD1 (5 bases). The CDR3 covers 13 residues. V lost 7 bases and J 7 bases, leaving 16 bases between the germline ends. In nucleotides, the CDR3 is TGTGCCAGCACCCCCCCAGGGCTGGGTGGCTACACCTTC. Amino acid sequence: CASTPPGLGGYTF.

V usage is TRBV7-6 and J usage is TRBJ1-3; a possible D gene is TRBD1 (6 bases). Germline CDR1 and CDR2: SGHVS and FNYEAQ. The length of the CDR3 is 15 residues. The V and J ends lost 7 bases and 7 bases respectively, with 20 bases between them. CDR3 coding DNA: TGTGCCAGCACCTCAACCTTTGGGGGCCAGAACACCATATATTTT. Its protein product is CASTSTFGGQNTIYF.

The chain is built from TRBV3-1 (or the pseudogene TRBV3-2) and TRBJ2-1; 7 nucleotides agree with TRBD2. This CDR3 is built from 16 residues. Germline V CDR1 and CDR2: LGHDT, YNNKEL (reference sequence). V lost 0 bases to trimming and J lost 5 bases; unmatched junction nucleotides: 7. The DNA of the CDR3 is TGTGCCAGCAGCCAAGACTGGCTAGCGGAAAACAATGAGCAGTTCTTC. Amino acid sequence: CASSQDWLAENNEQFF.

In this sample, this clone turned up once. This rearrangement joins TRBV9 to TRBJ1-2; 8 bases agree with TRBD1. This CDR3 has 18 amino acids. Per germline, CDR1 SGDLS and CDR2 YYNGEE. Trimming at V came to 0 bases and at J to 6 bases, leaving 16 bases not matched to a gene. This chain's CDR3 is CASSVAKFGRGRSNGYTF. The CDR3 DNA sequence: TGTGCCAGCAGCGTAGCTAAATTTGGCAGGGGGCGCTCGAATGGCTACACCTTC.

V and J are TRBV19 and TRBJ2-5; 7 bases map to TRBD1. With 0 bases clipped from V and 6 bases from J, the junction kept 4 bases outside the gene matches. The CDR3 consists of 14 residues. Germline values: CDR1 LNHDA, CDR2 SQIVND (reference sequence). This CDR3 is CASSIDQGVKTQYF. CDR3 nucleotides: TGTGCCAGTAGTATAGATCAGGGGGTCAAGACCCAGTACTTC.

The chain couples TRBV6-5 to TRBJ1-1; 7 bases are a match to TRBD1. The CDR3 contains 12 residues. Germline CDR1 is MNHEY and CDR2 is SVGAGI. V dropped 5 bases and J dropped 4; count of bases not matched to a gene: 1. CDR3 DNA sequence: TGTGCCAGCAGTCCAGGGGGCACTGAAGCTTTCTTT. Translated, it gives CASSPGGTEAFF.

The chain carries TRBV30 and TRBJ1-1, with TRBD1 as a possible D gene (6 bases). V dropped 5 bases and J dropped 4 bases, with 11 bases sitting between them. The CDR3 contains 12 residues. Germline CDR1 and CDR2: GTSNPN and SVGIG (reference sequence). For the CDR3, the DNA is TGTGCCTGGGACAGGAGGGGCACTGAAGCTTTCTTT. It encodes CAWDRRGTEAFF.

The CDR3 bases are TGCGCCAGCAGCTTGGGTTTGATGCGGGACAGGCGATACAATGAGCAGTTCTTC. Translating it yields CASSLGLMRDRRYNEQFF. The chain uses TRBV5-1 and TRBJ2-1; 8 bases agree with TRBD1. Germline values: CDR1 SGHRS, CDR2 YFSETQ. The V gene end was trimmed by 0 bases and the J gene end by 4 bases; junction bases not matched to a gene: 12. This CDR3 is built from 18 residues. Based on the CDR3 plus reference TRBV5-1 and TRBJ2-1, the full variable domain is KAGVTQTPRYLIKTRGQQVTLSCSPISGHRSVSWYQQTPGQGLQFLFEYFSETQRNKGNFPGRFSGRQFSNSRSEMNVSTLELGDSALYLCASSLGLMRDRRYNEQFFGPGTRLTVL.

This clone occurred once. CDR3 loop: CASKLAGASDTQYF. In DNA, the CDR3 is TGCGCCAGCAAACTAGCGGGGGCATCAGATACGCAGTATTTT. The rearrangement uses TRBV5-1 and TRBJ2-3; 11 bases line up with TRBD2. The CDR3 has 14 amino acids. V was clipped by 6 bases and J by 4 bases; unmatched bases: 4. Germline-derived CDR1 and CDR2 are SGHRS and YFSETQ.

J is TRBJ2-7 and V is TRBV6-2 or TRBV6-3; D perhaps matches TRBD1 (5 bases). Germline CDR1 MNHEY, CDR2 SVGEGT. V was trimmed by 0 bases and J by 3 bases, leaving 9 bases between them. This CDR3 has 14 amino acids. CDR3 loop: CASSYSGQLYEQYF. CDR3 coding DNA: TGTGCCAGCAGTTACTCGGGGCAGCTCTACGAGCAGTACTTC.